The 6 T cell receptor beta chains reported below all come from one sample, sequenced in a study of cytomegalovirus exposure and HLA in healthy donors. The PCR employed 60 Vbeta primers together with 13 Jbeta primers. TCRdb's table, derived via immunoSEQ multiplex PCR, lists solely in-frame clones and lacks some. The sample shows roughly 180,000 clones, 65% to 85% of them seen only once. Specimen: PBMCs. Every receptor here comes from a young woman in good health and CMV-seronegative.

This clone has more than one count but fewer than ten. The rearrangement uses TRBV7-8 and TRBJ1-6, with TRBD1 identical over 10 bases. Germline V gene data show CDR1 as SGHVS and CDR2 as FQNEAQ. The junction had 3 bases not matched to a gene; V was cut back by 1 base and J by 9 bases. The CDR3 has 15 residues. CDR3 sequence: CASSLGTGGISPLHF. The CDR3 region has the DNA TGTGCCAGCAGCTTAGGGACAGGGGGGATTTCACCCCTCCACTTT.

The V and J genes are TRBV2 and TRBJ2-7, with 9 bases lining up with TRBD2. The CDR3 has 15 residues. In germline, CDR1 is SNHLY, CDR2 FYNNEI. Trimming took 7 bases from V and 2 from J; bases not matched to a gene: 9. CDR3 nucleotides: TGTGCCAGCATGGGGAGTCTAGCGGGAACCTACGAGCAGTACTTC. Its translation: CASMGSLAGTYEQYF.

CDR3 nucleotides: TGTGCCAGCAGCTTGGCCGGGACAGGGTATGGAAACACCATATATTTT. Protein sequence: CASSLAGTGYGNTIYF. This chain connects TRBV5-6 to TRBJ1-3, with TRBD1 matching over 9 bases. Germline lookup yields CDR1 SGHDT and CDR2 YYEEEE. This CDR3 comprises 16 residues. The V and J ends lost 0 bases and 3 bases, in that order; junction bases with no gene match: 4.

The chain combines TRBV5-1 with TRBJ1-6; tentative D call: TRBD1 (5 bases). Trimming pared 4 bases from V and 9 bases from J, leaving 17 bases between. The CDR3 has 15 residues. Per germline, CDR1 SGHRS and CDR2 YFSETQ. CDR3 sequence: CASSPRGEGSSPLHF. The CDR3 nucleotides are TGCGCCAGCAGCCCGCGGGGCGAAGGGAGTTCACCCCTCCACTTT.

As DNA, the CDR3 is TGTGCCAGCAGCTTAGAAAGTCCGGGACTAGCGTACAATGAGCAGTTCTTC. It encodes CASSLESPGLAYNEQFF. This sequence joins TRBV7-6 and TRBJ2-1; TRBD2 matches 10 bases. This CDR3 is 17 amino acids long. The V gene end was trimmed by 1 base and the J gene end by 4 bases; junction bases not matched to a gene: 7. Germline values: CDR1 SGHVS, CDR2 FNYEAQ.

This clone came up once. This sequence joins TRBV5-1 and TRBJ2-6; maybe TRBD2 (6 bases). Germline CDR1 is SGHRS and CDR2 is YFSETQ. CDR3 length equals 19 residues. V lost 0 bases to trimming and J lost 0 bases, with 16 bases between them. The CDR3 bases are TGCGCCAGCAGCTTGGCCCGGCGGGACGGCCTCTCTGGGGCCAACGTCCTGACTTTC. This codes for CASSLARRDGLSGANVLTF.